This TCR beta chain was documented in a study of CD8 T cells in ankylosing spondylitis. General observations from the study: Among TCR beta sequences, a motif of several highly homologous variants appeared characteristic of ankylosing spondylitis blood. Clones linked to the disease showed a CD8+ phenotype. They occurred at relatively low frequencies in peripheral blood. Disease-linked clones reportedly concentrated significantly in matched ankylosing spondylitis synovial fluid.

TCRdb re-derived calls from the 5' RACE reads in MiXCR, one entry per CDR3 protein. The repertoire has 150,000 or so distinct CDR3 sequences, roughly 18% of them found once; the top ten carry about 8.2%. This clonotype showed up just a few times. What it recognizes is unknown. Trimming at V came to 4 bases and at J to 11 bases, leaving 4 bases not matched to a gene. Germline CDR1 MNHEY, CDR2 SVGEGT. This CDR3 has 12 amino acids. V and J are TRBV6-2 or TRBV6-3 and TRBJ2-1; 8 positions match TRBD2. Source material: blood, either unsorted or a sorted T cell fraction (not recorded which). The sequence came from a male donor with ankylosing spondylitis or in good health (not recorded which). CDR3: CASSSNSGKQFF. The CDR3 bases are TGTGCCAGCAGTTCAAATAGCGGGAAGCAGTTCTTC.